A single sample is the source of the 8 T cell receptor beta chains below, sequenced in a study of blood T cell repertoires in COVID-19 (dated by TCRdb to the early 2020s). Libraries came from the immunoSEQ multiplex PCR assay. TCRdb mirrors the immuneACCESS table, restricted to in-frame sequences. Some clones are absent from its copies; in checked studies, under half trace to an unresolved V gene, and the reason for the others is unknown. Counted in this sample were approximately 230,000 clones; roughly 80% of them appeared once. The ten largest make up roughly 9.8% of the sample. The specimen was peripheral blood. Receptors originate from a man of 80 years or more with acute or convalescent COVID-19.

The chain couples TRBV3-1 (or the pseudogene TRBV3-2) to TRBJ1-1; 8 bases agree with TRBD1. The CDR3 contains 15 residues. Germline V gives CDR1 LGHDT, CDR2 YNNKEL (reference sequence). V was clipped by 0 bases and J by 6 bases; unmatched bases: 6. Here the CDR3 DNA reads TGTGCCAGCAGCCAAGATCCTAGGACAGGGTCTGAAGCTTTCTTT. Translated: CASSQDPRTGSEAFF.

The V gene is TRBV4-2, the J gene TRBJ2-1; possible D gene TRBD2, 7 bases. The germline V gene encodes CDR1 LGHNA and CDR2 YNFKEQ. V was cut by 0 bases and J by 7 bases, with 16 bases left in between. CDR3 length: 16 residues. Written as DNA, the CDR3 is TGTGCCAGCAGCCAAGATTGGGGGGCTAGCGGTAATGAGCAGTTCTTC. It encodes CASSQDWGASGNEQFF.

This chain connects TRBV28 to TRBJ2-7; TRBD2 aligns across 7 bases. This CDR3 region has 15 residues. In germline, CDR1 is MDHEN, CDR2 SYDVKM. The junction had 8 bases not matched to a gene; V was cut back by 4 bases and J by 2 bases. CDR3 coding DNA: TGTGCCAGCAGTTCCGGGGGGATCCTTACCTACGAGCAGTACTTC. Translating gives CASSSGGILTYEQYF. Full variable domain (remainder filled in from reference TRBV28 and TRBJ2-7): DVKVTQSSRYLVKRTGEKVFLECVQDMDHENMFWYRQDPGLGLRLIYFSYDVKMKEKGDIPEGYSVSREKKERFSLILESASTNQTSMYLCASSSGGILTYEQYFGPGTRLTVT.

This chain links TRBV6-5 with TRBJ1-5, with D tentatively TRBD1 (5 bases). The V gene lost 4 bases and the J gene lost 6 bases, with 13 bases spanning the gap. The CDR3 has 14 residues. Germline V gives CDR1 MNHEY, CDR2 SVGAGI. CDR3 in DNA: TGTGCCAGCAGTTCCGGGGGTGGCAGTCAGCCCCAGCATTTT. It yields the protein CASSSGGGSQPQHF.

The V call is TRBV7-2, the J call TRBJ1-4; D ambiguous. The CDR3 contains 15 residues. V gave up 5 bases and J gave up 1 base, with 11 bases separating them. From germline, CDR1 is SGHTA and CDR2 FQGNSA. CDR3 coding DNA: TGTGCCAGCAGCCCCCGACTGGTAACTAATGAAAAACTGTTTTTT. Amino acids: CASSPRLVTNEKLFF. Using reference TRBV7-2 and TRBJ1-4 for the parts outside the CDR3, the full variable domain is GAGVSQSPSNKVTEKGKDVELRCDPISGHTALYWYRQSLGQGLEFLIYFQGNSAPDKSGLPSDRFSAERTGGSVSTLTIQRTQQEDSAVYLCASSPRLVTNEKLFFGSGTQLSVL.

The chain is built from TRBV19 and TRBJ2-1, with TRBD1 identical over 7 bases. This CDR3 spans 15 amino acids. In germline, CDR1 is LNHDA, CDR2 SQIVND (reference sequence). Trimming removed 6 bases from V and 4 bases from J; junction bases left unmatched: 9. This chain's CDR3 is CASSRPGQLYNEQFF. The CDR3 DNA sequence: TGTGCCAGTAGCCGACCGGGACAGCTTTACAATGAGCAGTTCTTC.

This clone was seen once. The chain couples TRBV7-2 to TRBJ1-4, with 11 nucleotides matching TRBD1. After removal of 6 bases from V and 4 bases from J, the junction contained 10 bases not matched to a gene. This CDR3 is 17 amino acids long. The germline V gene has CDR1 SGHTA and CDR2 FQGNSA. The CDR3 is CASRKGQGARSNEKLFF. CDR3 sequence (DNA): TGTGCCAGCAGAAAAGGACAGGGGGCTAGAAGTAATGAAAAACTGTTTTTT.

This chain links TRBV5-1 with TRBJ2-7; no clear D. Between the trimmed V and J ends, which lost 0 bases and 1 base, there was a span of 8 bases. This CDR3 has 14 amino acids. In germline, CDR1 is SGHRS, CDR2 YFSETQ. This CDR3 reads CASSLAAGSYEQYF. The CDR3, as DNA: TGCGCCAGCAGCTTGGCCGCAGGATCCTACGAGCAGTACTTC. The full variable domain, rest sourced from reference TRBV5-1 and TRBJ2-7, is KAGVTQTPRYLIKTRGQQVTLSCSPISGHRSVSWYQQTPGQGLQFLFEYFSETQRNKGNFPGRFSGRQFSNSRSEMNVSTLELGDSALYLCASSLAAGSYEQYFGPGTRLTVT.